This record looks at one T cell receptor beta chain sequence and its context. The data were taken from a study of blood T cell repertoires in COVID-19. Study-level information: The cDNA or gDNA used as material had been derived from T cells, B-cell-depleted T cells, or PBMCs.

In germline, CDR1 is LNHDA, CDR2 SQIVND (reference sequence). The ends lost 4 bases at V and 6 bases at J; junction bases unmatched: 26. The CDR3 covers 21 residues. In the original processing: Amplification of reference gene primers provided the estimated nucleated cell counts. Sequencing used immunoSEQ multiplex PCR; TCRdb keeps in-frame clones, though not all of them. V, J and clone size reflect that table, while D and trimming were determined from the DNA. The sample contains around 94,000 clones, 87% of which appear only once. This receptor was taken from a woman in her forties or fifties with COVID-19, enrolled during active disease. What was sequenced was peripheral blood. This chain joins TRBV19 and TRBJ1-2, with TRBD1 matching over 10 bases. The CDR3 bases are TGTGCCAGTAGTAAGATGTCCTGGGCCGGGACAGGGGTGGCGATTAAGGATGGCTACACCTTC. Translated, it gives CASSKMSWAGTGVAIKDGYTF.